This paragraph covers one T cell receptor beta chain sequence. The entry originates in a study of T-cell reconstitution after alpha-beta-depleted transplantation in children. The V gene lost 6 bases and the J gene lost 6 bases, with 16 bases spanning the gap. The CDR3 totals 14 residues. Germline values: CDR1 SGHTA, CDR2 FQGNSA. Molecular barcoding with unique molecular identifiers was used for the TCRbeta library. In TCRdb, the PCR reads were re-called with MiXCR into one record per CDR3 protein. The sample lists hundreds of thousands of distinct CDR3 sequences; over 15% were seen once. Sequenced material: PBMCs, mostly from graft donor cells, taken 360 days after TCRalphabeta/CD19-depleted stem cell transplant. This clonotype was obtained from a male patient between 2 and 10 years old who had a stem cell transplant for acute lymphoblastic leukemia, so the T cells may come from the graft donor. V is TRBV7-2 and J is TRBJ2-3; D remains unclear. The DNA for the CDR3 is TGTGCCAGCAGACTCCGGGCCACCTTCGATACGCAGTATTTT. Encoded protein: CASRLRATFDTQYF.